The rows below give T cell receptor beta chains drawn from one sample of a study of T cell responses to AZD1222 COVID-19 vaccine. The assay was immunoSEQ multiplex PCR, and TCRdb's table has in-frame clones only and misses some. This sample has some 120,000 clones, with over 75% found just once. This sample comprised peripheral blood, obtained on day 0 of MenACWY control vaccination. Receptor source: an adult in good health. The CDR3 runs from the conserved cysteine through the conserved F or W. The D gene is left open where the match is weak. For some rows the clone size is stated as once, few or many, or as a class when expanded; others skip it.

cdr3_length	d_call	v_call	j_call	clone_size	cdr3_aa	cdr3_nt
15	-	TRBV28	TRBJ1-1	-	CASSLPGRTWTEAFF	TGTGCCAGCAGTTTACCGGGGCGCACATGGACTGAAGCTTTCTTT
14	-	TRBV6-5	TRBJ1-2	-	CASSYSGGGYGYTF	TGTGCCAGCAGTTACTCGGGGGGGGGCTATGGCTACACCTTC
15	TRBD2	TRBV6-4	TRBJ2-2	once	CASALTSGYTGELFF	TGTGCCAGCGCTTTGACTAGCGGGTACACCGGGGAGCTGTTTTTT
17	TRBD1	TRBV2	TRBJ2-2	-	CASSGPQGQGASGELFF	TGTGCCAGCAGCGGACCTCAGGGACAGGGGGCCTCCGGGGAGCTGTTTTTT
15	TRBD1	TRBV4-1	TRBJ2-5	-	CASSSGQGPRETQYF	TGCGCCAGCAGTTCAGGACAGGGGCCTCGGGAGACCCAGTACTTC
16	-	TRBV7-9	TRBJ2-3	once	CASSSPNWGRTDTQYF	TGTGCCAGCAGCTCACCAAATTGGGGAAGGACAGATACGCAGTATTTT
15	-	TRBV4-1	TRBJ2-7	-	CASSQGEILGSEQYF	TGCGCCAGCAGCCAGGGAGAGATACTAGGAAGCGAGCAGTACTTC
18	TRBD1	TRBV5-5	TRBJ1-2	-	CASSRTGGADGTYYGYTF	TGTGCCAGCAGCCGCACAGGGGGCGCCGATGGGACATACTATGGCTACACCTTC
18	TRBD2	TRBV11-2	TRBJ2-1	few	CASSLIKSGGRSYNEQFF	TGTGCCAGCAGCTTAATTAAGTCGGGCGGGAGATCCTACAATGAGCAGTTCTTC
13	TRBD1	TRBV6-5	TRBJ1-1	few	CASSKQGITEAFF	TGTGCCAGCAGTAAACAGGGGATCACTGAAGCTTTCTTT
14	TRBD2	TRBV28	TRBJ2-3	-	CASSFLAGTDTQYF	TGTGCCAGCAGTTTCTTAGCGGGGACAGATACGCAGTATTTT
13	-	TRBV10-2	TRBJ1-3	-	CASSERSGNTIYF	TGCGCCAGCAGTGAACGCTCTGGAAACACCATATATTTT
16	TRBD1	TRBV11-2	TRBJ2-3	-	CASSLERGQGRNTQYF	TGTGCCAGCAGCTTAGAAAGGGGGCAGGGACGAAATACGCAGTATTTT
13	-	TRBV28	TRBJ2-7	-	CASTWADGDEQYF	TGTGCCAGCACCTGGGCAGACGGCGACGAGCAGTACTTC
16	-	TRBV28	TRBJ1-3	-	CASSFRGSLLGNTIYF	TGTGCCAGCAGTTTCAGGGGCTCCCTCCTCGGAAACACCATATATTTT
16	-	TRBV6-6	TRBJ1-2	-	CASSYSKAITPNGYTF	TGTGCCAGCAGTTACTCGAAGGCCATAACCCCCAATGGCTACACCTTC
14	TRBD1	TRBV29-1	TRBJ2-7	-	CSVVDRAVVHEQYF	TGCAGCGTTGTGGACAGGGCAGTAGTCCACGAGCAGTACTTC
16	TRBD2	TRBV30	TRBJ2-3	-	CAWSGWTSGATDTQYF	TGTGCCTGGAGTGGGTGGACGAGCGGGGCCACAGATACGCAGTATTTT
18	-	TRBV5-4	TRBJ1-6	-	CASSDAWPGSSYNSPLHF	TGTGCCAGCAGCGACGCGTGGCCGGGGAGCTCCTATAATTCACCCCTCCACTTT
15	TRBD1	TRBV27	TRBJ2-7	-	CASSKLGTGENEQYF	TGTGCCAGCAGCAAACTGGGGACAGGGGAGAACGAGCAGTACTTC
12	-	TRBV27	TRBJ2-7	-	CASSPRAGEQYF	TGTGCCAGCAGTCCTCGAGCTGGGGAGCAGTACTTC
15	-	TRBV4-1	TRBJ1-1	few	CASSQGAATNTEAFF	TGCGCCAGCAGCCAAGGGGCAGCCACTAACACTGAAGCTTTCTTT
16	-	TRBV9	TRBJ2-6	-	CASSKEGTPGANVLTF	TGTGCCAGCAGCAAAGAGGGGACACCTGGGGCCAACGTCCTGACTTTC
13	TRBD2	TRBV5-4	TRBJ2-5	-	CASTWGREETQYF	TGTGCCAGCACCTGGGGGAGGGAAGAGACCCAGTACTTC
16	-	TRBV7-9	TRBJ1-4	-	CASSRTPLTAGEKLFF	TGTGCCAGCAGCCGAACACCCCTCACAGCCGGGGAAAAACTGTTTTTT
14	-	TRBV6-5	TRBJ1-3	-	CASSQSSSGNTIYF	TGTGCCAGCAGTCAAAGTTCCTCTGGAAACACCATATATTTT
13	-	TRBV2	TRBJ2-5	-	CASSEALVATQYF	TGTGCCAGCAGTGAAGCGCTAGTGGCGACCCAGTACTTC
13	-	TRBV11-2	TRBJ1-1	-	CASSLRSPGEAFF	TGTGCCAGCAGCTTAAGGTCCCCTGGTGAAGCTTTCTTT
14	TRBD1	TRBV6-1	TRBJ2-1	-	CASSEGPRGHEQFF	TGTGCCAGCAGTGAAGGGCCCAGGGGGCATGAGCAGTTCTTC
14	-	TRBV5-1	TRBJ1-2	-	CASSLDGGNYGYTF	TGCGCCAGCAGCTTGGATGGCGGTAACTATGGCTACACCTTC
14	TRBD1	TRBV5-1	TRBJ1-2	once	CASSLEGQYNGYTF	TGCGCCAGCAGCTTGGAGGGACAGTACAATGGCTACACCTTC
17	-	TRBV5-1	TRBJ1-6	-	CASSLRPPLGDNSPLHF	TGCGCCAGCAGCCTTCGGCCCCCTCTTGGCGATAATTCACCCCTCCACTTT
14	-	TRBV7-2	TRBJ1-5	-	CASSLNQGRQPQHF	TGTGCCAGCAGCTTAAATCAGGGAAGGCAGCCCCAGCATTTT
13	-	TRBV19	TRBJ2-5	-	CASSITPQVTQYF	TGTGCCAGTAGTATAACCCCACAGGTGACCCAGTACTTC
14	-	TRBV6-5	TRBJ1-5	-	CASSNLGANQPQHF	TGTGCCAGCAGTAATTTAGGCGCCAATCAGCCCCAGCATTTT
15	TRBD1	TRBV28	TRBJ2-2	-	CASRDGQGKTGELFF	TGTGCCAGCAGAGACGGACAGGGGAAAACCGGGGAGCTGTTTTTT
12	-	TRBV7-9	TRBJ1-2	-	CASSLAEDGYTF	TGTGCCAGCAGCTTAGCAGAGGACGGCTACACCTTC
15	TRBD1	TRBV2	TRBJ1-2	-	CASSKLLTGGRGYTF	TGTGCCAGCAGTAAACTTCTGACAGGGGGCCGTGGCTACACCTTC
15	TRBD2	TRBV5-1	TRBJ2-7	once	CASSLLLAGDYEQYF	TGCGCCAGCAGCTTGCTGCTAGCGGGAGACTACGAGCAGTACTTC
14	-	TRBV3-1/TRBV3-2	TRBJ2-7	-	CASSQNRRPYEQYF	TGTGCCAGCAGCCAAAACAGGAGACCCTACGAGCAGTACTTC
15	-	TRBV21-1	TRBJ2-1	-	CASSLTGVVYNEQFF	TGTGCCAGCAGCCTTACGGGGGTGGTTTACAATGAGCAGTTCTTC
15	TRBD1	TRBV6-6	TRBJ1-5	-	CASSRQGYSNQPQHF	TGTGCCAGCAGCCGACAGGGTTATAGCAATCAGCCCCAGCATTTT
15	-	TRBV10-3	TRBJ1-6	-	CAISESGGRGSPLHF	TGTGCCATCAGTGAGTCGGGGGGGAGAGGATCACCCCTCCACTTT
15	-	TRBV6-1	TRBJ2-4	few	CASSEDRLAKNIQYF	TGTGCCAGCAGTGAGGACAGACTAGCCAAAAACATTCAGTACTTC
13	-	TRBV2	TRBJ1-4	-	CAGRRGTNEKLFF	TGTGCCGGGCGGCGGGGGACTAATGAAAAACTGTTTTTT
17	-	TRBV2	TRBJ2-6	-	CASKRNPARSGANVLTF	TGTGCCAGCAAAAGGAACCCAGCCCGTTCTGGGGCCAACGTCCTGACTTTC
16	-	TRBV6-5	TRBJ2-2	-	CASSYSLRVNTGELFF	TGTGCCAGCAGTTACTCCCTCAGGGTGAACACCGGGGAGCTGTTTTTT
16	-	TRBV28	TRBJ1-5	-	CASSLILREVDQPQHF	TGTGCCAGCAGTTTAATTCTGAGAGAGGTCGATCAGCCCCAGCATTTT
17	-	TRBV7-6	TRBJ2-3	-	CASSLEVSGSSTDTQYF	TGTGCCAGCAGCTTAGAGGTATCAGGGTCTAGCACAGATACGCAGTATTTT
15	-	TRBV30	TRBJ1-2	-	CAWSRLDGVYYGYTF	TGTGCCTGGAGTAGACTGGACGGAGTTTACTATGGCTACACCTTC
15	-	TRBV21-1	TRBJ2-7	-	CASSKGVSGAYEQYF	TGTGCCAGCAGCAAAGGAGTTAGCGGGGCCTACGAGCAGTACTTC
12	TRBD1	TRBV25-1	TRBJ2-7	few	CASSRDSYEQYF	TGTGCCAGTAGCCGGGACAGTTACGAGCAGTACTTC
14	-	TRBV5-1	TRBJ1-4	-	CASSPVWRSEKLFF	TGCGCCAGCAGCCCCGTTTGGAGGAGTGAAAAACTGTTTTTT